This T cell receptor beta chain was sequenced in a study of control samples from healthy donors and cancer patients. TCRdb keeps only in-frame clones here, not all; method: immunoSEQ multiplex PCR. The table has tens of thousands of clones, around 84% seen once. Deletions cut 4 bases from V and 2 bases from J, with 4 bases between. In germline, CDR1 is SGHAT, CDR2 FQNNGV. This CDR3 spans 12 amino acids. The V gene is TRBV11-2, the J gene TRBJ2-3; no firm D call. The sequencing input was PBMCs. The TCR originated in a man aged 65 to 79 with lung cancer. In DNA, the CDR3 is TGTGCCAGCAGCTCCCACACAGATACGCAGTATTTT. This gives the protein CASSSHTDTQYF.